This record looks at one T cell receptor (beta chain) sequence and its context. Its antigen is not known. This sample stems from a study of T-cell reconstitution after alpha-beta-depleted transplantation in children. Study-wide points: It was surviving recipient T cells and thymic progenitors that gave some patients high TCRbeta diversity at day 60. Reportedly, only several hundred clones from non-depleted graft cells drove alpha-beta T-cell counts at about two months.

The TCRbeta library was prepared with unique molecular identifiers. TCRdb reprocessed the PCR reads with MiXCR, giving one entry per CDR3 protein. Among around 230,000 distinct CDR3 sequences listed, around a sixth were seen once. The V gene end was trimmed by 2 bases and the J gene end by 8 bases; junction bases not matched to a gene: 8. Germline V gives CDR1 MNHEY, CDR2 SVGAGI. This CDR3 is built from 15 residues. This clonotype was sampled from a male patient aged 2 to 9 who had a stem cell transplant for acute lymphoblastic leukemia, so the T cells may come from the graft donor. The starting material was PBMCs, mostly from graft donor cells, obtained 360 days after TCRalphabeta/CD19-depleted stem cell transplant. The chain employs TRBV6-5 and TRBJ1-2; TRBD1 matches 10 bases. As DNA, the CDR3 is TGTGCCAGCAGTTACGCACGACAGGGGGCAAAAGGCTACACCTTC. This encodes CASSYARQGAKGYTF.